Listed here is a single T cell receptor beta chain. This sample stems from a study of blood T cell repertoires in COVID-19. Study-level background: The samples span acute and convalescent COVID-19 from the United States, Italy and Spain. The analysed material was cDNA or gDNA that came from T cells, B-cell-depleted T cells, or PBMCs.

In the source study's methods: Reference gene primer amplification gave nucleated cell count estimates. The assay was immunoSEQ multiplex PCR, and TCRdb's table has in-frame clones only and misses some. V and J calls and clone size are those listed in that table; D and trimming were worked out from the DNA. The data hold 100,000 or so clones, with about 90% observed a single time. This CDR3 region has 17 residues. The V and J ends lost 3 bases and 4 bases, in that order; junction bases with no gene match: 10. Germline values: CDR1 SGDLS, CDR2 YYNGEE. The chain combines TRBV9 with TRBJ2-1, with 10 positions matching TRBD2. The TCR sequence derives from a woman between 25 and 40 years old with acute or convalescent COVID-19. The source material was peripheral blood. CDR3 loop: CASSDPIAAGGYNEQFF. In DNA form, the CDR3 reads TGTGCCAGCAGCGACCCCATCGCAGCGGGGGGGTACAATGAGCAGTTCTTC.